Listed below are T cell receptor beta chains from one sample, sequenced in a study of regulatory T cells in long-lasting Graves disease. Each CDR3 protein is one row after TCRdb ran MiXCR on the multiplex PCR reads. The repertoire holds roughly 360,000 distinct CDR3 sequences, with approximately 25% as singletons. The source material was peripheral blood mononuclear cells (PBMCs), sampled when the disease was refractory, from a patient treated with antithyroid drugs. The receptors were sampled from a woman aged 40-49 years with Graves disease. CDR3s include the opening cysteine and the closing phenylalanine or tryptophan. Each record gives: clone size, V gene, J gene, D gene, CDR3 protein, CDR3 DNA. D genes are given only for firm matches. Not every row has a clone size; where given, it reads once, few, many or a size class.

.	TRBV6-1	TRBJ2-3	TRBD2	CASRPRLKREKDTQYF	TGTGCCAGCAGACCGCGGTTAAAGCGGGAGAAAGATACGCAGTATTTT
many	TRBV7-3	TRBJ2-5	TRBD2	CASSTGLAETQYF	TGTGCCAGCAGCACGGGACTAGCGGAGACCCAGTACTTC
few	TRBV13	TRBJ2-5	TRBD2	CASSQRTSGRSETQYF	TGTGCCAGCAGTCAGCGGACTAGCGGGAGAAGTGAGACCCAGTACTTC
many	TRBV20-1	TRBJ1-5	.	CSARGAVEPQHF	TGCAGTGCTAGAGGGGCTGTTGAGCCCCAGCATTTT
few	TRBV29-1	TRBJ2-3	.	CSVGPWGTDTQYF	TGCAGCGTTGGTCCATGGGGCACAGATACGCAGTATTTT
.	TRBV20-1	TRBJ2-3	.	CSAPWPLGPPTDTQYF	TGCAGTGCCCCGTGGCCGCTAGGTCCACCCACAGATACGCAGTATTTT
many	TRBV6-1	TRBJ1-4	.	CARRRLTNEKLFF	TGTGCCAGGAGACGGTTAACTAATGAAAAACTGTTTTTT
many	TRBV28	TRBJ1-5	.	CASSLGLPRAYSNQPQHF	TGTGCCAGCAGTTTGGGACTACCCCGGGCCTATAGCAATCAGCCCCAGCATTTT
.	TRBV10-2	TRBJ1-5	TRBD1	CASSDLIRQGDNQPQHF	TGCGCCAGCAGTGACTTAATCCGACAGGGGGATAATCAGCCCCAGCATTTT
many	TRBV2	TRBJ2-7	.	CATPGLASGEQYF	TGTGCCACCCCCGGCCTAGCGTCGGGCGAGCAGTACTTC
.	TRBV27	TRBJ2-5	.	CASGLGTQYF	TGTGCCAGTGGATTGGGGACCCAGTACTTC
.	TRBV6-1	TRBJ2-7	.	CASSEVGGGFYEQYF	TGTGCCAGCAGTGAAGTAGGTGGCGGCTTCTACGAGCAGTACTTC
many	TRBV28	TRBJ2-5	TRBD2	CASSTYRTSGQETQYF	TGTGCCAGCAGTACCTACCGGACTAGCGGCCAAGAGACCCAGTACTTC
few	TRBV28	TRBJ1-5	.	CASRGADSQPQHF	TGTGCCAGCAGGGGGGCAGACAGTCAGCCCCAGCATTTT
many	TRBV20-1	TRBJ1-2	.	CSARDASGPSNYGYTF	TGCAGTGCTAGAGATGCGTCAGGACCTTCTAACTATGGCTACACCTTC
few	TRBV14	TRBJ1-5	.	CASPWEIQPQHF	TGTGCCAGCCCGTGGGAGATTCAGCCCCAGCATTTT
.	TRBV27	TRBJ1-3	TRBD1	CASSVTGGYGNTIYF	TGTGCCAGCAGTGTCACAGGGGGCTATGGAAACACCATATATTTT
.	TRBV3-1	TRBJ2-7	.	CASSQGQFPYEQYF	TGTGCCAGCAGCCAAGGACAGTTCCCCTACGAGCAGTACTTC
many	TRBV6-1	TRBJ1-1	TRBD1	CASRRDRVVTNTEAFF	TGTGCCAGCAGGCGGGACAGGGTTGTGACGAACACTGAAGCTTTCTTT
.	TRBV2	TRBJ2-1	TRBD2	CATTGTSGIDEQFF	TGTGCCACCACAGGGACTAGCGGGATTGATGAGCAGTTCTTC
few	TRBV10-3	TRBJ1-5	.	CAISEGGGEGPQHF	TGTGCCATCAGTGAGGGCGGTGGAGAGGGGCCCCAGCATTTT
.	TRBV15	TRBJ2-2	TRBD2	CATELSGTSGIGELFF	TGTGCCACCGAGCTCTCCGGGACTAGCGGGATCGGGGAGCTGTTTTTT
few	TRBV3-1	TRBJ2-5	.	CASSQVGAHHREKTQYF	TGTGCCAGCAGCCAAGTGGGAGCGCACCACCGCGAGAAAACCCAGTACTTC
many	TRBV27	TRBJ2-2	.	CASSSQGLRELFF	TGTGCCAGCAGTTCCCAGGGTTTGAGGGAGCTGTTTTTT
few	TRBV13	TRBJ2-3	TRBD2	CASSHWTSGSLPDTQYF	TGTGCCAGCAGCCACTGGACTAGCGGGAGCTTACCAGATACGCAGTATTTT
few	TRBV3-1	TRBJ2-5	TRBD1	CASSQGQGALQETQYF	TGTGCCAGCAGCCAAGGACAGGGAGCCCTCCAAGAGACCCAGTACTTC
.	TRBV7-9	TRBJ2-2	.	CASSLWENTGELFF	TGTGCCAGCAGCTTATGGGAGAACACCGGGGAGCTGTTTTTT
many	TRBV2	TRBJ2-7	.	CASSVSVGREQYF	TGTGCCAGCAGCGTATCCGTGGGGAGAGAGCAGTACTTC
many	TRBV20-1	TRBJ2-7	.	CSARDIVGGEQYF	TGCAGTGCTAGAGATATCGTGGGGGGCGAGCAGTACTTC
many	TRBV6-1	TRBJ2-7	TRBD2	CASSEAVGGRATYEQYF	TGTGCCAGCAGTGAAGCAGTGGGCGGGAGGGCGACCTACGAGCAGTACTTC
many	TRBV28	TRBJ2-4	.	CASSSSWGRSDKNIQYF	TGTGCCAGCAGTTCAAGTTGGGGGAGATCCGACAAAAACATTCAGTACTTC
few	TRBV2	TRBJ2-6	.	CASSPWGFTGANVLTF	TGTGCCAGCAGTCCCTGGGGGTTTACTGGGGCCAACGTCCTGACTTTC
.	TRBV6-9	TRBJ2-7	.	CATTTGVLFSYEQYF	TGTGCCACAACAACGGGGGTGCTATTCTCCTACGAGCAGTACTTC
.	TRBV15	TRBJ1-2	.	CATSRDSSPLYGYTF	TGTGCCACCAGCAGAGATTCATCACCGCTCTATGGCTACACCTTC
.	TRBV25-1	TRBJ1-1	.	CASSRSPWAEAFF	TGTGCCAGCAGCCGCTCCCCTTGGGCTGAAGCTTTCTTT
.	TRBV27	TRBJ2-7	TRBD2	CASSVTSGNEQYF	TGTGCCAGCAGTGTTACTAGCGGGAACGAGCAGTACTTC
.	TRBV28	TRBJ1-4	TRBD1	CAGGLGGTGFEKLFF	TGTGCCGGCGGTTTAGGCGGGACAGGGTTTGAAAAACTGTTTTTT
many	TRBV28	TRBJ1-5	TRBD1	CASSVGTGGRNQPQHF	TGTGCCAGCAGTGTGGGGACAGGGGGCCGCAATCAGCCCCAGCATTTT
.	TRBV28	TRBJ1-5	TRBD1	CASSLRGQGAKPQHF	TGTGCCAGCAGTTTACGTGGACAGGGGGCAAAGCCCCAGCATTTT
.	TRBV5-1	TRBJ2-1	TRBD1	CASSLQGRYNEQFF	TGCGCCAGCAGCTTACAGGGGCGCTACAATGAGCAGTTCTTC
few	TRBV25-1	TRBJ2-7	TRBD2	CASSELAGPTRGSYEQYF	TGTGCCAGCAGTGAGCTAGCGGGGCCTACCCGCGGCTCCTACGAGCAGTACTTC
few	TRBV20-1	TRBJ2-7	.	CSARPRTSGVAMSCEQYF	TGCAGTGCTAGACCCCGAACGTCTGGGGTAGCGATGTCCTGCGAGCAGTACTTC
.	TRBV19	TRBJ2-5	.	CASSIDPGPRNWETQYF	TGTGCCAGTAGTATCGACCCGGGACCCCGAAACTGGGAGACCCAGTACTTC
few	TRBV7-9	TRBJ2-5	.	CASSRYGTSQETQYF	TGTGCCAGCAGCCGATACGGGACTTCCCAAGAGACCCAGTACTTC
few	TRBV29-1	TRBJ2-7	TRBD1	CSVEGDRAHEQYF	TGCAGCGTGGAGGGGGACAGGGCCCACGAGCAGTACTTC
many	TRBV28	TRBJ2-7	.	CASSSRRDSMVAGGSYEQYF	TGTGCCAGCAGTTCTCGCCGGGACAGCATGGTAGCGGGTGGCTCCTACGAGCAGTACTTC
many	TRBV28	TRBJ1-5	TRBD1	CASSRRDRYYSNQPQHF	TGTGCCAGCAGCCGCCGGGACAGGTATTATAGCAATCAGCCCCAGCATTTT
once	TRBV28	TRBJ2-2	.	CASNRWGDTGELFF	TGTGCCAGCAACCGTTGGGGGGACACCGGGGAGCTGTTTTTT
.	TRBV19	TRBJ1-1	.	CASSRDMRSTEAFF	TGTGCCAGTAGTAGGGACATGCGGAGCACTGAAGCTTTCTTT
many	TRBV29-1	TRBJ2-7	TRBD1	CSVEGQGADEQYF	TGCAGCGTTGAAGGGCAGGGGGCTGACGAGCAGTACTTC
many	TRBV28	TRBJ2-5	.	CASSLVAGGTETQYF	TGTGCCAGCAGTTTGGTGGCAGGAGGGACAGAGACCCAGTACTTC
many	TRBV11-2	TRBJ1-6	TRBD1	CASSLDPGGRLSPLHF	TGTGCCAGCAGCTTAGATCCAGGGGGGAGGTTATCACCCCTCCACTTT
few	TRBV20-1	TRBJ1-1	.	CSARDRGAGIGTEAFF	TGCAGTGCTAGAGACAGGGGAGCAGGTATTGGCACTGAAGCTTTCTTT
many	TRBV28	TRBJ2-7	TRBD2	CASSLGTSGRVYEQYF	TGTGCCAGCAGTTTAGGGACTAGCGGGAGGGTCTACGAGCAGTACTTC
few	TRBV19	TRBJ1-1	.	CASSIPNTEAFF	TGTGCCAGTAGTATCCCGAACACTGAAGCTTTCTTT